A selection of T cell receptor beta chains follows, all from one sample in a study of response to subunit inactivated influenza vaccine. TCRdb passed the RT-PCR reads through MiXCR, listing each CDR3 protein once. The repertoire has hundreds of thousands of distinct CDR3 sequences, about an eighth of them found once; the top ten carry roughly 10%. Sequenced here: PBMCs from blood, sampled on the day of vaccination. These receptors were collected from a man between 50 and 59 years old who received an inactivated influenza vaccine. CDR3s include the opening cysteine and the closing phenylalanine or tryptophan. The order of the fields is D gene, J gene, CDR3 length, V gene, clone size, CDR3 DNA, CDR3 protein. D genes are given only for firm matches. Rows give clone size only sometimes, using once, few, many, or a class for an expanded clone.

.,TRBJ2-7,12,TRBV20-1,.,TGCAGTGCTAGGAACGGAATTTACGAGCAGTACTTC,CSARNGIYEQYF
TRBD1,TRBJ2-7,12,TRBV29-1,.,TGCAGCGTTTGGACAGGGGCATACGAGCAGTACTTC,CSVWTGAYEQYF
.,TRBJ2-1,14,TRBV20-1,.,TGCAGTGCTAAGGGTGGACCAGTGAATACTGAGCAGTTCTTC,CSAKGGPVNTEQFF
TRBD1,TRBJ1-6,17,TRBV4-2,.,TGTGCCAGCAGCATCCGACAGGGGGCTCCCGAGGTTTCACCCCTCCACTTT,CASSIRQGAPEVSPLHF
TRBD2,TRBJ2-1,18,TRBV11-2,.,TGTGCCAGCAGCCAATTAGCGGGAGGGCTGAGCTCCTACAATGAGCAGTTCTTC,CASSQLAGGLSSYNEQFF
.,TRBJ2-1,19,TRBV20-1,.,TGCTGTGCTAGTCTAATAGCATTTGGCGGGGACGTCTCCTACAATGAGCAGTTCTTC,CCASLIAFGGDVSYNEQFF
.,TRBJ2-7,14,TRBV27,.,TGTGCCAGCAGTTTATTTCCGGCCGCCTACGAGCAGTACTTC,CASSLFPAAYEQYF
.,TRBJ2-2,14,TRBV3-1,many,TGTGCCAGCAGCCAAGCGGGTAACACCGGGGAGCTGTTTTTT,CASSQAGNTGELFF
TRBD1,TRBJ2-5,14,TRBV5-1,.,TGCGCCAGCAGCACCTGGACAGGGGGGGAGACCCAGTACTTC,CASSTWTGGETQYF
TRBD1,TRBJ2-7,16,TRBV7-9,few,TGTGCCAGCAGCTTCCGGGACAGGGATCTCTCCTACGAGCAGTACTTC,CASSFRDRDLSYEQYF
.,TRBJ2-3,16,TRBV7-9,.,TGTGCCAGCAGCTTAGGTCGCAGGCCTATCACAGATACGCAGTATTTT,CASSLGRRPITDTQYF
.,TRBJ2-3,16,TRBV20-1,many,TGCAGTGCTAGACCTGGGGGGGGCGTGGGCACAGATACGCAGTATTTT,CSARPGGGVGTDTQYF
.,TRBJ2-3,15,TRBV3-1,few,TGTGCCAGCAGCGGCGGGGGCCTTTACACAGATACGCAGTATTTT,CASSGGGLYTDTQYF
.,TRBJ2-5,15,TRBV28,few,TGTGCCAGCAGTGTTAGTGGGTCAGGACAAGAGACCCAGTACTTC,CASSVSGSGQETQYF
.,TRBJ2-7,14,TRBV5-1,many,TGTGCCAGCAGTTTAGGCACTCTCTCCTACGAGCAGTACTTC,CASSLGTLSYEQYF
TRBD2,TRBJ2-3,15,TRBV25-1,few,TGTGCCAGCAGTGATCTAGCGGAGAGCACAGATACGCAGTATTTT,CASSDLAESTDTQYF
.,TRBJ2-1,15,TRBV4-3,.,TGCGCCAGCAGCCAAGACTGGGCGGGATACAATGAGCAGTTCTTC,CASSQDWAGYNEQFF
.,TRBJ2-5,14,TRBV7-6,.,TGTGCCAGCAGCATTGGACCCCTAGAAGGGACCCAGTACTTC,CASSIGPLEGTQYF
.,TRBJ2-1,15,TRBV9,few,TGTGCCAGCAGCGGGATCCCGGGACTCGGTTATGAGCAGTTCTTC,CASSGIPGLGYEQFF
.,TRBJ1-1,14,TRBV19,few,TGTGCCAGTAGTCCCGGGACAACAAATATTGAAGCTTTCTTT,CASSPGTTNIEAFF
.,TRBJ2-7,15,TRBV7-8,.,TGTGCCAGCAGCTTAATTCGGGGAAACTCCTACGAGCAGTACTTC,CASSLIRGNSYEQYF
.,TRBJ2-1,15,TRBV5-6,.,TGTGCCAGCAGCTTGGAGCAGGGGAACTACAATGAGCAGTTCTTC,CASSLEQGNYNEQFF
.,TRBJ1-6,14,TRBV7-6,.,TGTGCCAGCAGCTTAGGGCAGGACGGCTCACCCCTCCACTTT,CASSLGQDGSPLHF
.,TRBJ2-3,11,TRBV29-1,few,TGCAGCGTTTACCACCCAGATACGCAGTATTTT,CSVYHPDTQYF
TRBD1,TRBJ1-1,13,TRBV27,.,TGTGCCAGCAGTTTACGGGCACAGGGGTTCGCTTTCTTT,CASSLRAQGFAFF
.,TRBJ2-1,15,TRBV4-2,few,TGTGCCAGCAGCCAATGGCGGGCCGCGGGCAATGAGCAGTTCTTC,CASSQWRAAGNEQFF
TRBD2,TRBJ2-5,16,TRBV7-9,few,TGTGCCAGCAGGGAAGGACTAGCGGGAGTCCCCACCCAACAGTACTTC,CASREGLAGVPTQQYF
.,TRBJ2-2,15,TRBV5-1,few,TGCGCCAGCAGCTTGGTGAAGGGGGGGACCGGGGAGCTGTTTTTT,CASSLVKGGTGELFF
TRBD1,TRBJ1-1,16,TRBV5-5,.,TGTGCCAGCAGCCGGACAGGGGGCGCGATTAACACTGAAGCTTTCTTT,CASSRTGGAINTEAFF
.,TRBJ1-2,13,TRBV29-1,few,TGCAGCGTTGTGGGTGGGGGACGACGGAGTTTCACCTTC,CSVVGGGRRSFTF
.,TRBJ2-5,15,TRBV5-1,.,TGCGCCAGCAGGAGGGCGGGACAGTCCCAAGAGACCCAGTACTTC,CASRRAGQSQETQYF
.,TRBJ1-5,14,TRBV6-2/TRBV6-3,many,TGTGCCAGCAGTTACGGCAGTCGCAATCAGCCCCAGCATTTT,CASSYGSRNQPQHF
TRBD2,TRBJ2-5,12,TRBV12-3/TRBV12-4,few,TGTGCCAGCACCTGGGGGGGAGAGACCCAGTACTTC,CASTWGGETQYF
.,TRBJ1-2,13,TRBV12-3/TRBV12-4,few,TGTGCCAGCAGTGTTCGGGGGAACTATGGCTACACCTTC,CASSVRGNYGYTF
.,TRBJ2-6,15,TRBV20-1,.,TGCAGTGCTGCGACGGGGCACTCTGGGGCCAACGTCCTGACTTTC,CSAATGHSGANVLTF
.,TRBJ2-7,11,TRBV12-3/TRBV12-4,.,TGTGCCAGCAGTTTAGCGTGGGAGCAGTACTTC,CASSLAWEQYF
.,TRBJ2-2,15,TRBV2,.,TGTGCCAGCAGTGAACAGGAAACGAACACCGGGGAGCTGTTTTTT,CASSEQETNTGELFF
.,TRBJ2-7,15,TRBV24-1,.,TGTGCCACCAGTGATGTGGCGCGAATATCCTACGAGCAGTACTTC,CATSDVARISYEQYF
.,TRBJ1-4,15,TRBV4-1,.,TGCGCCAGCAGCCTTCTAGGGCAGGTAAACGAAAAACTGTTTTTT,CASSLLGQVNEKLFF
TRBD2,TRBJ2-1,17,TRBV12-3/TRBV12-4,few,TGTGCCAGCAGCACCCTCGCGGGGAGGGACCGCCGGGGGGAGCAGTTCTTC,CASSTLAGRDRRGEQFF
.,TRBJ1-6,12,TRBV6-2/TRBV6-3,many,TGTGCCAGCAGTTGGGACAATTCACCCCTCCACTTT,CASSWDNSPLHF
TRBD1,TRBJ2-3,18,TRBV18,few,TGTGCCAGCTCACCAAAGAGATTTGGGACAGGGGTGACAGATACGCAGTATTTT,CASSPKRFGTGVTDTQYF
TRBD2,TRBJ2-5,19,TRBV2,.,TGTGCCATCTGTTCTTGGTCGGGAGGGCGGGGGACGGTTTCAGAGACCCAGTACTTC,CAICSWSGGRGTVSETQYF
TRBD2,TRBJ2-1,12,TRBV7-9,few,TGTGCCAGCAGGGGACTAGGGTTTGAGCAGTTCTTC,CASRGLGFEQFF
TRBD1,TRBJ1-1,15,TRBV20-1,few,TGCAGTGCTGGCAGGACAGGGGGAATGAACACTGAAGCTTTCTTT,CSAGRTGGMNTEAFF
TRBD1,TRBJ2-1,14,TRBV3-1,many,TGTGCCAGCGGACAACAGGGGGCGAGGAATGAGCAGTTCTTC,CASGQQGARNEQFF